This entry lists 9 T cell receptor beta chains sequenced from one sample in a study of blood T cells in healthy people across ages. For the second PCR, which ran for about 7 to 11 cycles, a sample-barcoded 5' primer and a J-beta primer mix were used. TCRdb processed the 5' RACE reads anew with MiXCR; each CDR3 protein has one entry. The repertoire holds under 800,000 distinct CDR3 sequences, with 43% as singletons. Material for sequencing was blood. These receptors were obtained from a woman aged 60-75 years in good health.

This sequence joins TRBV20-1 and TRBJ2-7; D is unresolved. Between the trimmed V and J ends, which lost 3 bases and 2 bases, there was a span of 5 bases. The CDR3 is 11 residues long. The germline CDR1 and CDR2 sequences are DFQATT and SNEGSKA (reference sequence). The CDR3 coding sequence is TGCAGTGCTAGGGGCCCCTACGAGCAGTACTTC. Translation gives CSARGPYEQYF.

Only a few counts were recorded for this clonotype. This chain uses TRBV10-3 with TRBJ2-1; D call uncertain. The CDR3 length is 14 residues. Germline V gene lookup returns CDR1 ENHRY and CDR2 SYGVKD. V dropped 4 bases and J dropped 8 bases, with 15 bases sitting between them. The CDR3, as DNA: TGTGCCATCAGTGTAGTATCGGATCGCGATGAGCAGTTCTTC. Protein product: CAISVVSDRDEQFF.

This clonotype was counted between two and nine times. The CDR3 bases are TGCAGTGCTAGCCCTAGCGGGGGGGCTAAAGATACGCAGTATTTT. Its protein is CSASPSGGAKDTQYF. The chain is built from TRBV20-1 and TRBJ2-3, with TRBD2 matching over 12 bases. The CDR3 sequence is 15 residues long. With 3 bases clipped from V and 5 bases from J, the junction kept 6 bases outside the gene matches. CDR1 is DFQATT and CDR2 is SNEGSKA in the germline V gene (reference sequence).

With respect to this clonotype: The germline gene is not matched at one end of the junction; a read error may be the cause. The rearrangement uses TRBV12-3 or TRBV12-4 and TRBJ2-3; 7 bases fit TRBD2. This CDR3 spans 16 amino acids. As DNA, the CDR3 is TGTGCCAGCAGTTACGGGGACTACCCTTTCACAGATGCGCAGTATTTT. Translating it yields CASSYGDYPFTDAQYF.

This clonotype was seen ten or more times. The chain carries TRBV6-6 and TRBJ2-3, with a possible D match to TRBD1 (5 bases). Trimming shortened V by 2 bases and J by 2 bases, and 11 bases separated the two germline ends. This CDR3 contains 15 residues. Germline lookup yields CDR1 MNHNY and CDR2 SVGAGI (reference sequence). The CDR3 region is CASSYGQGNTDTQYF. In DNA form, the CDR3 reads TGTGCCAGCAGTTACGGCCAGGGCAACACAGATACGCAGTATTTT.

The sample holds a few counts of this clonotype. The chain links TRBV20-1 to TRBJ2-1, with 9 bases identical to TRBD1. This CDR3 comprises 15 residues. The J segment lost 3 bases and the V segment lost 6 bases, leaving 9 bases of the junction unmatched. Germline V gene data show CDR1 as DFQATT and CDR2 as SNEGSKA (reference sequence). The CDR3 region has the DNA TGCAGTGCCCCACGGCTGGGACAGGGCTACAATGAGCAGTTCTTC. Translated, it gives CSAPRLGQGYNEQFF.

Points on this clonotype: As the CDR3 is not closed by the conserved phenylalanine or tryptophan, this likely results from a read error. The chain is built from TRBV5-5 and TRBJ2-1; 10 bases agree with TRBD2. The J segment lost 8 bases and the V segment lost 1 base, leaving 6 bases of the junction unmatched. CDR1 is SGHKS, CDR2 YYEKEE, per germline (reference sequence). The CDR3 contains 15 residues. CDR3 in DNA: TGTGCCAGCAGCTTGCGGAGCGGGGGGGCGGATGAGCAGTTCCTC. Translation gives CASSLRSGGADEQFL.

CDR3 sequence: CATSRTQTSGASTDTQYF. Written as DNA, the CDR3 is TGTGCCACCAGCCGAACTCAGACTAGCGGGGCTAGCACAGATACGCAGTATTTT. The genes are TRBV15 and TRBJ2-3, with TRBD2 matching 11 bases. The V segment lost 5 bases and the J segment 0 bases; nucleotides outside the gene matches: 10. Germline CDR1 reads LNHNV; CDR2 reads YYDKDF (reference sequence). The CDR3 covers 18 residues.

V and J are TRBV12-3 or TRBV12-4 and TRBJ2-3, with D maybe TRBD2 (5 bases). The V gene lost 5 bases and the J gene lost 2 bases, with 23 bases spanning the gap. The CDR3 extends over 18 amino acids. The CDR3 spells CASSKAEDVGRNTDTQYF. The CDR3 nucleotides read TGTGCCAGCAGTAAGGCGGAGGACGTTGGACGAAACACAGATACGCAGTATTTT.